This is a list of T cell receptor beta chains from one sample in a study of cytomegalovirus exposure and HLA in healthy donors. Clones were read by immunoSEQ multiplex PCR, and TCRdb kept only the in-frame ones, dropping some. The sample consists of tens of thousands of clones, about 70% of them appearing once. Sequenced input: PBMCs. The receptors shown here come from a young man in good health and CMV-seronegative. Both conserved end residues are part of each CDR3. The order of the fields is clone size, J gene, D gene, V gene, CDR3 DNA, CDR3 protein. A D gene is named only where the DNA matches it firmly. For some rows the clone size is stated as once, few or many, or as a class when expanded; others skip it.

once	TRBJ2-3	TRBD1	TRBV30	TGTGCCTGGAGTTGGGACAGGGCGTCAGATACGCAGTATTTT	CAWSWDRASDTQYF
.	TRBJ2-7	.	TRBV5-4	TGTGCCAGCAGCTTTCTGGGGGGGGACAGGAGAGTCTACGAGCAGTACTTC	CASSFLGGDRRVYEQYF
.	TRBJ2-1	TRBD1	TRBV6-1	TGTGCCAGCGGCCGGGACAGGGTCTACAATGAGCAGTTCTTC	CASGRDRVYNEQFF
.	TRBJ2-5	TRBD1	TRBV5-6	TGTGCCAGCAGCTTTTGGACAGGGGGGGAGACCCAGTACTTC	CASSFWTGGETQYF
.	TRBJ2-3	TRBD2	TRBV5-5	TGTGCCAGCAGCTTGGATGGACTAGTTGGGTCATTCACGCAGTATTTT	CASSLDGLVGSFTQYF
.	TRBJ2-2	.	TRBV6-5	TGTGCCAGCCACAGGGCCGGGGAGCTGTTTTTT	CASHRAGELFF
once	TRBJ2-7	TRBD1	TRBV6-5	TGTGCCAGCACCGCACCCGGGACAGCCTACGAGCAGTACTTC	CASTAPGTAYEQYF
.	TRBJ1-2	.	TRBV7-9	TGTGCCAGCAGCTTAGCGTTTCGGGGTCAAGGCTACACCTTC	CASSLAFRGQGYTF
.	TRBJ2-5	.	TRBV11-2	TGTGCCAGCAGCTTAGTGGGGGGAACGGGTCCCATGGAGACCCAGTACTTC	CASSLVGGTGPMETQYF
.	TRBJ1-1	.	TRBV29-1	TGCAGCGCCTGGGCAGGGGTTGGCACTGAAGCTTTCTTT	CSAWAGVGTEAFF
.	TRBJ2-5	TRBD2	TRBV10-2	TGCGCCAGCAGTGAGGGGGGGCTAGCGGGAACGAGAGAGACCCAGTACTTC	CASSEGGLAGTRETQYF
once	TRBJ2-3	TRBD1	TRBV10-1	TGCGCCAGCAGTGAGGAAGGACAGGGTAGGACAGATACGCAGTATTTT	CASSEEGQGRTDTQYF
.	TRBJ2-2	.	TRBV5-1	TGCGCCAGCAGCCCCCTAGCCCCAAACACCGGGGAGCTGTTTTTT	CASSPLAPNTGELFF
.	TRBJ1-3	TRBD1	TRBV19	TGTGCCAGTAGTCCAGGGGGCGCGGTTGGAAACACCATATATTTT	CASSPGGAVGNTIYF
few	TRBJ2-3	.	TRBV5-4	TGTGCCAGCACCGACTCCAGATTACGGGGCACAGATACGCAGTATTTT	CASTDSRLRGTDTQYF
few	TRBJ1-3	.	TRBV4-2	TGTGCCAGCTCGGCCCAACAGTCAACTGGAAACACCATATATTTT	CASSAQQSTGNTIYF
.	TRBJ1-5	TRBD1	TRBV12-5	TGTGCTAGTGGTTTAGGGACAGGGGGCAATCAGCCCCAGCATTTT	CASGLGTGGNQPQHF
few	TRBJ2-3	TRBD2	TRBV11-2	TGTGCCAGCGCGGCGGGACTAGCGGAGGATACGCAGTATTTT	CASAAGLAEDTQYF
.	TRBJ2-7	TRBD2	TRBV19	TGTGCCAGCAAGACTAGCACCCGCTCCTACGAGCAGTACTTC	CASKTSTRSYEQYF
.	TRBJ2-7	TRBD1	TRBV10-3	TGTGCCATCAGTGAGTCTCAGGGGGCGCGCGAGCAGTACTTC	CAISESQGAREQYF
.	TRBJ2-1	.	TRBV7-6	TGTGCCAGCAGCTTAGGGCGTTACAGCTCCTACAATGAGCAGTTCTTC	CASSLGRYSSYNEQFF
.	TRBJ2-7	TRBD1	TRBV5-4	TGTGCCAGCAGCTTACCGGGACAGGGGTCCTACGAGCAGTACTTC	CASSLPGQGSYEQYF
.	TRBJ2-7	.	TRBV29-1	TGCAGCGTTGTAGACAGTCTCTACGAGCAGTACTTC	CSVVDSLYEQYF
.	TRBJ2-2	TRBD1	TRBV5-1	TGCGCCAGCAGCTCCCGGGACAGGGGGCTCGGCGGGGAGCTGTTTTTT	CASSSRDRGLGGELFF
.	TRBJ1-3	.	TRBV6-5	TGTGCCAGCAGCCCGACGCGGATTGGAAACACCATATATTTT	CASSPTRIGNTIYF
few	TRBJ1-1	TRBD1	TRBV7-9	TGTGCCAGCAGCTTAGGGGTCAGGGGGCAAGGGGCTGAAGCTTTCTTT	CASSLGVRGQGAEAFF
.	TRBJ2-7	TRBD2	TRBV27	TGTGCCAGCAGTGGTAGGGCGGGAGCGGGTTACGAGCAGTACTTC	CASSGRAGAGYEQYF
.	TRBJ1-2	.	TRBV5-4	TGTGCCAGCAGCGCGGACAGAGGGATCTATGGCTACACCTTC	CASSADRGIYGYTF
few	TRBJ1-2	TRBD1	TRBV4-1	TGCGCCAGCAGCCAAACAGTGACAGGGGACTATGGCTACACCTTC	CASSQTVTGDYGYTF
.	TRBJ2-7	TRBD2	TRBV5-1	TGCGCCAGCAGCTGGGGGGGAGGGATAGCCTACGAGCAGTACTTC	CASSWGGGIAYEQYF
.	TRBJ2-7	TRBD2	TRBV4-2	TGTGCCAGCAGCCAAGACTCCAGCGGGAGCTACGAGCAGTACTTC	CASSQDSSGSYEQYF
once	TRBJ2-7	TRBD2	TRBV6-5	TGTGCCAGCAGTACCCCAAGCGGGGGGTCCTACGAGCAGTACTTC	CASSTPSGGSYEQYF
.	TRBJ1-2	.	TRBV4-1	TGCGCCAGCAGCCAAGATTTGCAGGAATTGGACACAGTAAATGGCTACACCTTC	CASSQDLQELDTVNGYTF
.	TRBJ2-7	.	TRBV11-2	TGTGCCAGCAGCCAAGACCGGGACTTAACCTACGAGCAGTACTTC	CASSQDRDLTYEQYF
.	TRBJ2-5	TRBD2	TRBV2	TGTGCCAGCAAGAGGGACTACATCCAAGAGACCCAGTACTTC	CASKRDYIQETQYF
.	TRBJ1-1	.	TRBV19	TGTGCCAGTAGTATAGACAGATACACTGAAGCTTTCTTT	CASSIDRYTEAFF
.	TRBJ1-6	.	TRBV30	TGTGCCTGGAGTGTACTGGGGGCGTTTAATTCACCCCTCCACTTT	CAWSVLGAFNSPLHF
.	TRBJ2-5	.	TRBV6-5	TGTGCCAGCAGTTACTCGGCGGCTCGAGAGACCCAGTACTTC	CASSYSAARETQYF
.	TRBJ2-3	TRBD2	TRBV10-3	TGTGCCTCCCAATCAAAGGAACTAGCGGGGATCACAGATACGCAGTATTTT	CASQSKELAGITDTQYF
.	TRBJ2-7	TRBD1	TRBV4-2	TGTGCCAGCAGCCCCACAGGGGCGGACTACGAGCAGTACTTC	CASSPTGADYEQYF
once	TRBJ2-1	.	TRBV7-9	TGTGCCAGCAGCATCCGGGACAATGAGCAGTTCTTC	CASSIRDNEQFF
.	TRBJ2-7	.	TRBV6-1	TGTGCCAGCAGTGAACCCCTCCGTGCCAGGTGCTTC	CASSEPLRARCF
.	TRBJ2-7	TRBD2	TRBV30	TGTGCCTGGACTAGCGGGGGGTACGAGCAGTACTTC	CAWTSGGYEQYF
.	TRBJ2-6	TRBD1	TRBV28	TGTGCCAGCAGTTTGTGGCAGGGGGTATCTGGGGCCAACGTCCTGACTTTC	CASSLWQGVSGANVLTF
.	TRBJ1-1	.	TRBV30	TGTGCCTGCCGTGAAGCTTTCTTT	CACREAFF
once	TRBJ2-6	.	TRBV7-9	TGTGCCAGCAGCCATGGGTTGGCACAGCAGTCTGGGGCCAACGTCCTGACTTTC	CASSHGLAQQSGANVLTF